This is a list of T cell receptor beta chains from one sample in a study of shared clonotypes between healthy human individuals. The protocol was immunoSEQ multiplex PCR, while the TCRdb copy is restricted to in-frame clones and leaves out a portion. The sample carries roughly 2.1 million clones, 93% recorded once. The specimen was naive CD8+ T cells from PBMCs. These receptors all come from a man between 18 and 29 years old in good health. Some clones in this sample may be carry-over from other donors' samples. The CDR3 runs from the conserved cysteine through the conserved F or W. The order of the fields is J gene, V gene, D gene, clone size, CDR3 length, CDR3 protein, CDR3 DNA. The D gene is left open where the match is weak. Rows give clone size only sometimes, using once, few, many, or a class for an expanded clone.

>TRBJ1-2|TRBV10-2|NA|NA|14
CASSESGGADGYTF
TGCGCCAGCAGTGAGTCGGGTGGGGCCGACGGCTACACCTTC
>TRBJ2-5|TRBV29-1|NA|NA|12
CSVWAEWETQYF
TGCAGCGTTTGGGCGGAGTGGGAGACCCAGTACTTC
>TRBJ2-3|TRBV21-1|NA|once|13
CASSKGLKDTQYF
TGTGCCAGCAGCAAGGGACTGAAGGATACGCAGTATTTT
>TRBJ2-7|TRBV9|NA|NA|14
CASSVEAIAYEQYF
TGTGCCAGCAGCGTAGAGGCCATCGCCTACGAGCAGTACTTC
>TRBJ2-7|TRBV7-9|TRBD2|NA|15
CASSPRAGVPYEQYF
TGTGCCAGCAGCCCCCGAGCGGGAGTACCCTACGAGCAGTACTTC
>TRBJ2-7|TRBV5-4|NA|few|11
CASSFGLEQYF
TGTGCCAGCAGCTTCGGGCTCGAGCAGTACTTC
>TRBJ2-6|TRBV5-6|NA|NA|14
CATQRRSGANVLTF
TGTGCCACTCAAAGACGCTCTGGGGCCAACGTCCTGACTTTC
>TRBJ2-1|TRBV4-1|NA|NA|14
CASSPSWGVDEQFF
TGCGCCAGCAGCCCGAGTTGGGGGGTCGATGAGCAGTTCTTC
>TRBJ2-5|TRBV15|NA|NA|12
CATSRVGGTQYF
TGTGCCACCAGCAGAGTCGGTGGGACCCAGTACTTC
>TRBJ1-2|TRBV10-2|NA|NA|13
CASSEGGNYGYTF
TGCGCCAGCAGTGAAGGAGGGAACTATGGCTACACCTTC
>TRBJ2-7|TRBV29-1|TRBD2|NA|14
CSVVPGLGGWEQYF
TGCAGCGTTGTCCCGGGACTAGGGGGGTGGGAGCAGTACTTC
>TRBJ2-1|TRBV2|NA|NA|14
CASGSGQDPNEQFF
TGTGCCAGCGGTAGCGGTCAAGACCCCAATGAGCAGTTCTTC
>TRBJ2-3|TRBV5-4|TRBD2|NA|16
CASSLAAASGTDTQYF
TGTGCCAGCAGCTTGGCCGCGGCTAGCGGTACAGATACGCAGTATTTT
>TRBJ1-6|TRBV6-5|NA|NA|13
CASSLAGNSPLHF
TGTGCCAGCAGTCTCGCCGGGAATTCACCCCTCCACTTT
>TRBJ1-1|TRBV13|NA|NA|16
CASSLRVRGGDTEAFF
TGTGCCAGCAGCTTAAGGGTCCGGGGTGGAGACACTGAAGCTTTCTTT
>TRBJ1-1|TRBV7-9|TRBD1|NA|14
CASSFGTGTTEAFF
TGTGCCAGCAGCTTCGGGACAGGGACCACTGAAGCTTTCTTT
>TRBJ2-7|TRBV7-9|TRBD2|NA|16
CASSWTSGSVPYEQYF
TGTGCCAGCAGCTGGACTAGCGGGAGCGTCCCCTACGAGCAGTACTTC
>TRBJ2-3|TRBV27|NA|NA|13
CASSLLGADTQYF
TGTGCCAGCAGTTTACTAGGTGCAGATACGCAGTATTTT
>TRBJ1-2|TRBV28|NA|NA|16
CASSLKLGDTNYGYTF
TGTGCCAGCAGTTTAAAGCTTGGGGACACTAACTATGGCTACACCTTC
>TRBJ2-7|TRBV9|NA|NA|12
CASSVDVGEQYF
TGTGCCAGCAGCGTAGATGTGGGCGAGCAGTACTTC
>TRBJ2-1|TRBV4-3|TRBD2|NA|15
CASSRKAGEISEQFF
TGCGCCAGCAGCCGAAAGGCGGGGGAGATCAGTGAGCAGTTCTTC
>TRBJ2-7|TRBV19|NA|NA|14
CASRPSTFLVEQYF
TGTGCCAGTCGCCCGTCGACTTTTCTGGTCGAGCAGTACTTC
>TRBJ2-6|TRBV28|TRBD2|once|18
CASSFLGGSASGANVLTF
TGTGCCAGCAGTTTCCTCGGCGGGAGTGCCTCTGGGGCCAACGTCCTGACTTTC
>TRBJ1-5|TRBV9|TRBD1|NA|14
CASSVAGGAQPQHF
TGTGCCAGCAGCGTGGCAGGGGGCGCCCAGCCCCAGCATTTT
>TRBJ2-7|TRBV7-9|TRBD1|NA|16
CASSPPWTGSPYEQYF
TGTGCCAGCAGCCCACCCTGGACAGGGAGTCCCTACGAGCAGTACTTC